This T cell receptor (beta chain) is from a study of shared clonotypes between healthy human individuals (dated by TCRdb to 2020 to 2021). Turning to the overall study: Three men and two women, aged 18 to 49 years, made up the cohort. For each donor, three plates each were used for CD4 naive and CD4 memory, two plates were used for CD8 naive, and one plate was used for CD8 memory. To estimate repertoire size and how much clonotypes are shared between individuals, the study performed deep sequencing of blood TCR repertoires from five healthy adults. To increase sequencing depth and limit assay-specific biases, TCR repertoire library preparation and sequencing were carried out by different laboratories using diverse techniques. Per donor, leukapheresis produced somewhere between about 0.9 and 9 billion PBMCs. Overall study results and their limits: When a handful of donors were compared, the shared fraction of clonotypes was about 5% for naive CD4, about 4% for naive CD8, more than 2% for memory CD4, and under 0.5% for memory CD8. Pairwise subsampling indicated that sequencing depth was expected to affect the degree of clonotype sharing among donors. The small number of donors limited the genetic and exposure-history diversity represented. Rarefaction of sorted-subset datasets indicated incomplete sequencing despite the large sequencing depth. Naive subsets generally had larger estimated clonotype richness than memory subsets. Sampling was restricted to blood, and TCR repertoires in tissues likely differ from the TCR repertoires found in blood. Compared with non-shared clonotypes, the clonotypes found in all four sorted-subset donors had higher generation probabilities.

For the CD8 naive samples, CD45RO-negative cells were positively selected for CCR7, yielding a CD45RA+CCR7+ population from which TemRA cells were excluded. Donors were healthy HIV-negative adults with no recently reported acute infections or vaccinations. Only Caucasian adults living in Nashville, Tennessee, USA were represented among the donors. Blood was collected by leukapheresis, and PBMCs were isolated by Ficoll-Histopaque density gradient centrifugation and then cryopreserved in liquid nitrogen vapor phase. Analytical flow cytometry was used to check the purity and quantity of every magnetically sorted T cell population. Each sorted fraction had its genomic DNA isolated and then quantified by UV absorbance on a Nanodrop 2000c. From cysteine to phenylalanine, the CDR3 is 13 amino acids long. Kept here is only the CDR3 DNA, which spans 39 bases and is read in frame from base 1. The germline V gene encodes CDR1 PRHDT and CDR2 FYEKMQ (reference sequence). V drops 3 bases and J drops 0 bases, leaving 6 bases in between.

Of note for this clone: Its antigen is still unknown. No much larger clone is present one base from it, and per-base qualities are unavailable.

Using the deep immunoSEQ assay, TCR CDR3 regions were amplified from genomic DNA by multiplex PCR. Extracted genomic DNA from each cell subset was spread evenly across all wells of several immunoSEQ 96-well plates, with each plate serving as a replicate. For sorted subsets, each replicate PCR was loaded with about 200 ng genomic DNA, equivalent to about 33,000 T cell genomes. Purified libraries were quantified with a Qubit 3.0 fluorometer, sized on a Bioanalyzer 2100, and re-quantified with the KAPA Library Quantification kit. Each immunoSEQ 96-well plate was sequenced on its own single-read 150-cycle Illumina NextSeq 550 flow cell. For the original study's pipeline: Because the immunoSEQ output included only junctional sequences and no quality scores, the filtering could not be the same as the filtering used for full-length reads. To assign V/J genes and CDR3, sequences were annotated using PyIR, a Python wrapper for IgBLAST v1.9, with IMGT germline references. Reads were removed for weak V/J assignments (E-value above 1e-6), missing CDR3, stop codons, out-of-frame junctions, or ambiguous translated residues. V3J clonotypes were defined by identical inferred V gene, J gene, and CDR3 amino acid sequence. To compute the percentage overlap between repertoires, the number of shared unique clonotypes was divided by the size of the smaller repertoire. Repertoire richness was assessed with RTK rarefaction, the Chao1 estimator, and Recon v2.1 estimates of unobserved clonotypes. OLGA was used to compute generation probabilities for all TCRbeta clonotypes that the gDNA method yielded from a few donors. In its TCRdb copy, this immuneACCESS table keeps in-frame sequences only and misses some clones. Where compared with another copy, unresolved V genes explain less than half of these, and the others have no known cause. The DNA was the basis for D and trimming; V, J and clone size are from that table. Across this sample there are fewer than 700,000 clones, with roughly 96% seen only once. The top ten clonotypes cover approximately 0.11% of the sample.

The TCR was taken from a woman aged 25 to 39 in good health. The rearranged segments are TRBV13 and TRBJ2-7; the D gene is unclear. The sequencing sample was made of naive CD8+ T cells sorted from blood. What the cell subset or site label conveys for this sample: CD45RA+CCR7+. The nucleotide sequence is given as TGTGCCAGCAGCTTGGCAATCTCCTACGAGCAGTACTTC. Its translation is CASSLAISYEQYF.